A selection of T cell receptor beta chains follows, all from one sample in a study of beta chain features in type 1 diabetes. Data came from immunoSEQ multiplex PCR; TCRdb stores just in-frame clones and leaves some out. The repertoire holds hundreds of thousands of clones, with about a tenth as singletons. Sequencing was performed on central memory CD4+ T cells from blood. These receptors came from a man aged 25 to 40 with type 1 diabetes. The CDR3 runs from the conserved cysteine through the conserved F or W. The order of the fields is J gene, clone size, D gene, V gene, CDR3 DNA, CDR3 protein. A D gene is named only where the DNA matches it firmly. Some rows have no size entry. The others give once, few or many, or a class for an expanded clone.

>TRBJ1-1|NA|NA|TRBV27
TGTGCCAGCAGTTTCTCCAGGAACACTGAAGCTTTCTTT
CASSFSRNTEAFF
>TRBJ2-3|NA|NA|TRBV5-1
TGCGCCAGCAGCTTGCAGAGCACAGATACGCAGTATTTT
CASSLQSTDTQYF
>TRBJ2-1|NA|NA|TRBV7-2
TGTGCCAGCAGCTTAAGTATAACAGACAATGAGCAGTTCTTC
CASSLSITDNEQFF
>TRBJ1-1|few|NA|TRBV7-8
TGTGCCAGCAGCTTAGCAGCAGTCCTGAACACTGAAGCTTTCTTT
CASSLAAVLNTEAFF
>TRBJ2-7|few|NA|TRBV5-1
TGCGCCAGCAGCTTGGCGGGGGGCGCCTACGAGCAGTACTTC
CASSLAGGAYEQYF
>TRBJ2-5|NA|TRBD1|TRBV7-2
TGTGCCAGCAGCCCTCACAGGGGGCAGGAGACCCAGTACTTC
CASSPHRGQETQYF
>TRBJ2-5|few|TRBD1|TRBV5-1
TGCGCCAGCAGCTTGCAGGGGGCCGGAGAGACCCAGTACTTC
CASSLQGAGETQYF
>TRBJ1-1|few|NA|TRBV9
TGTGCCAGCAGCGCCCGACAGTCCATGAACACTGAAGCTTTCTTT
CASSARQSMNTEAFF
>TRBJ1-1|few|NA|TRBV15
TGTGCCACCAGCGGGGCGGGGAAGCTGAACACTGAAGCTTTCTTT
CATSGAGKLNTEAFF
>TRBJ2-2|few|TRBD2|TRBV7-2
TGTGCCAGCAGCCCCCTAGCGGGGTACGAGGGGGAGCTGTTTTTT
CASSPLAGYEGELFF
>TRBJ1-2|few|NA|TRBV18
TGTGCCAGCTCACCCCGCGACTATGGCTACACCTTC
CASSPRDYGYTF
>TRBJ1-2|NA|NA|TRBV5-1
TGCGCCAGCAGCGGGTGGACAGTGACGGATGGCTACACCTTC
CASSGWTVTDGYTF
>TRBJ2-7|NA|NA|TRBV28
TGTGCCAGCAGTTTGGGACGGCTTGGCAACGAGCAGTACTTC
CASSLGRLGNEQYF
>TRBJ2-3|many|TRBD1|TRBV6-5
TGTGCCAGCAGTGGACAGGGCACAGATACGCAGTATTTT
CASSGQGTDTQYF
>TRBJ2-7|NA|TRBD2|TRBV6-6
TGTGCCAGCAGTTTACCTCCCGGGGGGATTCCCTACGAGCAGTACTTC
CASSLPPGGIPYEQYF
>TRBJ2-5|NA|TRBD2|TRBV5-6
TGTGCCAGCACCAGGACTAGCGGGGAACGGAGGGAGACCCAGTACTTC
CASTRTSGERRETQYF
>TRBJ1-1|NA|TRBD1|TRBV5-4
TGTGCCAGCAGCTCATCCGGGACAGGGGGATTCTACACTGAAGCTTTCTTT
CASSSSGTGGFYTEAFF
>TRBJ2-1|NA|NA|TRBV5-5
TGTGCCAGCAGCTTGGAGACGGCGCCCAGTAGTGAGCAGTTCTTC
CASSLETAPSSEQFF
>TRBJ2-1|NA|NA|TRBV10-3
TGTGCCACCACCTCAGGGGTCGATGAGCAGTTCTTC
CATTSGVDEQFF
>TRBJ2-6|few|NA|TRBV28
TGTGCCAGCAGCCCCCCTAACTCTGGGGCCAACGTCCTGACTTTC
CASSPPNSGANVLTF
>TRBJ2-5|NA|NA|TRBV7-9
TGTGCCAGCAGCTTGGGCAGGGGCTTAGAGACCCAGTACTTC
CASSLGRGLETQYF
>TRBJ1-5|NA|NA|TRBV15
TGTGCCACCAGCAGAGAACAGGGAAGAAATCAGCCCCAGCATTTT
CATSREQGRNQPQHF
>TRBJ1-1|few|NA|TRBV30
TGTGCCTGGAGGCTTCTTAGCGAAGCTTTCTTT
CAWRLLSEAFF
>TRBJ2-1|few|TRBD2|TRBV9
TGTGCCAGCAGCGTAGTACGCGGGGGGGAGCAGTTCTTC
CASSVVRGGEQFF
>TRBJ1-2|few|NA|TRBV6-6
TGTGCCAGCAGTTATAACGAAGGGGGGTTGGGCTACACCTTC
CASSYNEGGLGYTF
>TRBJ2-7|NA|NA|TRBV29-1
TGCAGCGTTGACAACAGGGAGGTTGGCGAGCAGTACTTC
CSVDNREVGEQYF
>TRBJ2-4|NA|TRBD1|TRBV7-9
TGTGCCAGCAGCCCCAGAGGGACAGGGGGTCCCAAAAACATTCAGTACTTC
CASSPRGTGGPKNIQYF
>TRBJ1-1|NA|NA|TRBV10-3
TGTGCCAGCATCCCAGGTTCGAACACTGAAGCTTTCTTT
CASIPGSNTEAFF
>TRBJ2-3|NA|NA|TRBV5-1
TGCGCCAGCAGCTTGGCCCAGCAAGGAGATACGCAGTATTTT
CASSLAQQGDTQYF
>TRBJ2-2|few|TRBD1|TRBV7-2
TGTGCCAGCAGCCCGGACAGGGTGAACACCGGGGAGCTGTTTTTT
CASSPDRVNTGELFF
>TRBJ2-5|few|NA|TRBV7-2
TGTGCCAGCAGCTCGGGAAGGGATGAGACCCAGTACTTC
CASSSGRDETQYF
>TRBJ2-5|NA|TRBD1|TRBV18
TGTGCCAGCTCTGTCGGACAGGGTGAGACCCAGTACTTC
CASSVGQGETQYF
>TRBJ2-2|many|TRBD1|TRBV5-4
TGTGCCAGCAGCTTGGAGGGGACAGGGGAGAACACCGGGGAGCTGTTTTTT
CASSLEGTGENTGELFF
>TRBJ2-7|NA|NA|TRBV7-2
TGTGCCAGCAGCTTAGGGGGTCAGGTGAACTACGAGCAGTACTTC
CASSLGGQVNYEQYF
>TRBJ2-3|NA|TRBD1|TRBV28
TGTGCCAGCAGTTTAAGGGGACAGAAGTATTTT
CASSLRGQKYF
>TRBJ2-1|NA|NA|TRBV9
TGTGCCAGCGGCCACGGGGACAATGAGCAGTTCTTC
CASGHGDNEQFF
>TRBJ2-5|NA|NA|TRBV29-1
TGCAGCGTTGATCCCTACTCGCTCGCCCCCCACCAAGAGACCCAGTACTTC
CSVDPYSLAPHQETQYF
>TRBJ1-5|few|TRBD1|TRBV16
TGTGCCAGCAGCCTGGACAGGGGTCACACAATACACAATCAGCCCCAGCATTTT
CASSLDRGHTIHNQPQHF
>TRBJ1-1|NA|TRBD1|TRBV18
TGTGCCAGCTCACCAGGACAGGGAGGGAGAACTGAAGCTTTCTTT
CASSPGQGGRTEAFF
>TRBJ1-6|NA|NA|TRBV14
TGTGCCAGCAGCTCGCAGGGTCGATCACCCCTCCACTTT
CASSSQGRSPLHF
>TRBJ1-2|NA|NA|TRBV28
TGTGCCAGCAGACGCGGGCAGGGTTCTTATGGCTACACCTTC
CASRRGQGSYGYTF
>TRBJ2-7|NA|NA|TRBV18
TGTGCCAGCTCACCCTCCGACGGCTACGAGCAGTACTTC
CASSPSDGYEQYF
>TRBJ1-6|NA|NA|TRBV7-9
TGTGCCAGCAGCTTAGGAACAGGAGTGGGTAATAATTCACCCCTCCACTTT
CASSLGTGVGNNSPLHF
>TRBJ2-7|NA|NA|TRBV19
TGTGCCACCTCGGACCGGGACGGCTACGAGCAGTACTTC
CATSDRDGYEQYF
>TRBJ2-7|NA|TRBD1|TRBV28
TGTGCCAGCAACACCGGGACAGGAGTCTACGAGCAGTACTTC
CASNTGTGVYEQYF
>TRBJ2-7|few|NA|TRBV18
TGTGCCAGCTCCCCAAGAAAGGTAGTGTCAGAAGGCTACGAGCAGTACTTC
CASSPRKVVSEGYEQYF
>TRBJ1-6|NA|NA|TRBV5-1
TGCGCCAGCAGCTTGGAGGTGCCGGGTAACAATTCACCCCTCCACTTT
CASSLEVPGNNSPLHF
>TRBJ1-1|few|NA|TRBV28
TGTGCCAGCACCCCTGCGCTGGGACCGAACACTGAAGCTTTCTTT
CASTPALGPNTEAFF
>TRBJ2-7|few|TRBD2|TRBV6-1
TGTGCCAGCCAAATAGCGGGGCGAGACTACGAGCAGTACTTC
CASQIAGRDYEQYF
>TRBJ1-1|NA|TRBD1|TRBV29-1
TGCAGCGTTGGGACAGGGGGTGACACTGAAGCTTTCTTT
CSVGTGGDTEAFF